What follows are 16 T cell receptor beta chains derived from one specimen sequenced in a study of identifying expanded T cells in peripheral blood. Clones were sequenced by immunoSEQ multiplex PCR, and TCRdb holds only the in-frame ones, with some missing. The sample has roughly 84,000 clones; 85% to 90% are singletons. The source material was blood. Source of these receptors: a person aged 18 to 70 in good health.

The rearrangement uses TRBV18 and TRBJ2-3; D possibly corresponds to TRBD2 (6 bases). This CDR3 is built from 19 residues. Germline values: CDR1 KGHSH, CDR2 LQKENI. Trimming shortened V by 3 bases and J by 1 base, and 23 bases separated the two germline ends. As DNA, the CDR3 is TGTGCCAGCTCACCGCGGTTCTTAGCGGCTGCTCAGGGCACAGATACGCAGTATTTT. As protein: CASSPRFLAAAQGTDTQYF.

The V call is TRBV7-9, the J call TRBJ1-3; D unclear. The CDR3 length is 16 residues. V lost 3 bases to trimming and J lost 0 bases, with 12 bases between them. Germline V lookup: CDR1 SEHNR, CDR2 FQNEAQ (reference sequence). This CDR3 is CASSLGTSRSGNTIYF. The CDR3 nucleotides read TGTGCCAGCAGCTTGGGAACAAGCCGCTCTGGAAACACCATATATTTT.

A word on this clone: This same CDR3 is encoded by further DNA sequences in the sample. The chain recombines TRBV29-1 with TRBJ2-5, with TRBD2 matching 14 bases. The CDR3 is 14 amino acids. Trimming cost V 4 bases and J 2 bases; bases outside gene matches: 0. CDR1 SQVTM and CDR2 ANQGSEA come from the germline V gene. DNA of the CDR3: TGCAGCGTTGGACTAGCGGGGGGGCAAGAGACCCAGTACTTC. Protein product: CSVGLAGGQETQYF.

The V and J genes are TRBV9 and TRBJ2-1; D might be TRBD1 or TRBD2, each matching 5 bases. V was cut by 4 bases and J by 3 bases, with 14 bases left in between. The germline CDR1 and CDR2 sequences are SGDLS and YYNGEE. This CDR3 has 15 amino acids. The CDR3 protein is CASSPSGTNYNEQFF. CDR3 coding DNA: TGTGCCAGCAGCCCTTCCGGGACCAACTACAATGAGCAGTTCTTC. The variable domain in full, with the rest retrieved from reference TRBV9 and TRBJ2-1, is DSGVTQTPKHLITATGQRVTLRCSPRSGDLSVYWYQQSLDQGLQFLIQYYNGEERAKGNILERFSAQQFPDLHSELNLSSLELGDSALYFCASSPSGTNYNEQFFGPGTRLTVL.

This clone came up a few times. The chain couples TRBV10-3 to TRBJ1-2; 7 bases line up with TRBD1. V dropped 4 bases and J dropped 5; count of bases not matched to a gene: 7. The CDR3 contains 14 residues. CDR1 ENHRY and CDR2 SYGVKD come from the germline V gene. CDR3 nucleotides: TGTGCCATCAGTGTGAAGTCAGGGGGATATGGCTACACCTTC. This gives the protein CAISVKSGGYGYTF.

This chain links TRBV27 with TRBJ2-7, with TRBD2 matching over 9 bases. The CDR3 is made up of 14 amino acids. From germline, CDR1 is MNHEY and CDR2 SMNVEV (reference sequence). After removal of 2 bases from V and 4 bases from J, the junction contained 3 bases not matched to a gene. The CDR3 spells CASSLVAGAYEQYF. The CDR3 coding sequence is TGTGCCAGCAGTTTAGTAGCGGGAGCTTACGAGCAGTACTTC.

The chain is built from TRBV11-1 and TRBJ2-7; TRBD2 matches at 14 bases. V shed 3 bases, J shed 0 bases, and the junction held 7 bases outside the gene matches. From germline, CDR1 is SGHAT and CDR2 FQDESV (reference sequence). The CDR3 is 18 amino acids. The CDR3 DNA follows: TGTGCCAGCAGCTTGGGTGGACTAGCGGGGGGCGGCTCCTACGAGCAGTACTTC. It specifies CASSLGGLAGGGSYEQYF.

The genes are TRBV15 and TRBJ1-3, with a possible D match to TRBD1 (6 bases). The CDR3 is 16 amino acids. CDR1 and CDR2 from the germline V gene are LNHNV and YYDKDF (reference sequence). V was pared by 5 bases and J by 2 bases, with 16 bases between. The CDR3 DNA sequence: TGTGCCACCAGCTCCTCTCCACAGGGAGCTGGAAACACCATATATTTT. Protein: CATSSSPQGAGNTIYF.

The CDR3 region is CASSPRGHPPEAFF. In nucleotides, the CDR3 is TGTGCCAGCTCACCACGGGGACACCCCCCTGAAGCTTTCTTT. V gene TRBV18 combines with J gene TRBJ1-1; perhaps TRBD1 as D (6 bases). CDR1 is KGHSH and CDR2 is LQKENI in the germline V gene. The V and J ends lost 1 base and 6 bases respectively, with 12 bases between them. This CDR3 region has 14 residues. The full variable domain, completed using reference TRBV18 and TRBJ1-1, is NAGVMQNPRHLVRRRGQEARLRCSPMKGHSHVYWYRQLPEEGLKFMVYLQKENIIDESGMPKERFSAEFPKEGPSILRIQQVVRGDSAAYFCASSPRGHPPEAFFGQGTRLTVV.

This clone was observed a single time. The genes are TRBV5-4 and TRBJ1-2; a possible D gene is TRBD1 (5 bases). Between the trimmed V and J ends, which lost 4 bases and 4 bases, there was a span of 20 bases. Germline V gives CDR1 SGHNT, CDR2 YYREEE (reference sequence). This CDR3 is 16 amino acids long. This chain's CDR3 is CASSTDRTSGTYGYTF. CDR3 in DNA: TGTGCCAGCAGCACCGACAGAACGAGTGGGACCTATGGCTACACCTTC.

The chain couples TRBV4-2 to TRBJ1-4; 7 bases agree with TRBD1. Losses at the gene ends were 1 base for V and 8 bases for J; bases not matched to a gene: 4. CDR1 LGHNA and CDR2 YNFKEQ come from the germline V gene. This CDR3 spans 14 amino acids. The CDR3 reads CASSQADREEKLFF. The DNA for the CDR3 is TGTGCCAGCAGCCAAGCCGACAGGGAGGAAAAACTGTTTTTT.

V is TRBV4-3 and J is TRBJ1-3, with 7 bases aligning to TRBD1. Germline CDR1 reads LGHNA; CDR2 reads YSLEER. V trimming: 0 bases; J trimming: 0 bases; junction bases outside the gene matches: 2. The length of the CDR3 is 16 residues. CDR3 sequence reads: CASSQEGQSSGNTIYF. In nucleotides, the CDR3 is TGCGCCAGCAGCCAAGAGGGACAGTCCTCTGGAAACACCATATATTTT.

The V gene is TRBV19, the J gene TRBJ1-5; a possible D gene is TRBD1 (6 bases). Germline CDR1 and CDR2: LNHDA and SQIVND (reference sequence). The CDR3 contains 15 residues. Trimming pared 5 bases from V and 0 bases from J, leaving 11 bases between. DNA of the CDR3: TGTGCCAGTAGTCAGAGACAGGCTAGCAATCAGCCCCAGCATTTT. Its protein product is CASSQRQASNQPQHF.

The chain joins TRBV4-1 to TRBJ1-5; no clear D. With 0 bases removed from V and 5 bases from J, the gap between germline ends came to 8 bases. CDR3 length: 14 amino acids. Germline V gene lookup returns CDR1 MGHRA and CDR2 YSYEKL. Written as DNA, the CDR3 is TGCGCCAGCAGCCAAGATCTGCGGGATCAGCCCCAGCATTTT. Its translation: CASSQDLRDQPQHF.

The rearrangement links TRBV9 to TRBJ2-3; 9 bases align to TRBD2. J gave up 6 bases and V 0 bases, and 11 bases lay outside the gene matches. This CDR3 contains 17 residues. Germline CDR1 SGDLS, CDR2 YYNGEE. CDR3 loop: CASSVDAGGNPRDTQYF. CDR3 in DNA: TGTGCCAGCAGCGTAGATGCGGGAGGGAACCCTCGGGATACGCAGTATTTT.

V gene TRBV11-2 combines with J gene TRBJ2-7; a weak D match, TRBD2 (6 bases). V was pared by 1 base and J by 3 bases, with 16 bases between. Germline CDR1 is SGHAT and CDR2 is FQNNGV. The CDR3 runs to 16 residues. The CDR3 DNA follows: TGTGCCAGCAGCTTAGTCCGGGAGTTGCCAGGCTACGAGCAGTACTTC. Translating gives CASSLVRELPGYEQYF.